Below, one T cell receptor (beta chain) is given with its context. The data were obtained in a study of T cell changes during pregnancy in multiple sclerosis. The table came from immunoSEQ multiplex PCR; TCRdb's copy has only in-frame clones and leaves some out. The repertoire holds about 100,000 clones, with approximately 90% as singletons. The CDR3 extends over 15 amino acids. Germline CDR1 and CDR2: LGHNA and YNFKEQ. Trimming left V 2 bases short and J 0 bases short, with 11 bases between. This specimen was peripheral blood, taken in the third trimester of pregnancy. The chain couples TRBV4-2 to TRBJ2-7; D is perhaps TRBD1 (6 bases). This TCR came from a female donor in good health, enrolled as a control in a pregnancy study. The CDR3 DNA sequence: TGTGCCAGCAGCCAAAGGCACAGGGACTCCTACGAGCAGTACTTC. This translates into CASSQRHRDSYEQYF.